The T cell receptor (beta chain) under discussion was sequenced for a study of blood T cells in healthy people across ages. Study overall: T cells yielded about one barcoded beta molecule per two cells through template switching. Study-level results: Researchers report that TCR beta diversity correlated strongly with naive T cell percentage.

Germline-derived CDR1 and CDR2 are SNHLY and FYNNEI. This CDR3 spans 14 amino acids. The ends lost 6 bases at V and 0 bases at J; junction bases unmatched: 5. This clonotype was picked up a small number of times. Its antigen is not identified. Then a second PCR, running roughly 7 to 11 cycles, was carried out with a sample-barcoded 5' primer and a J-beta primer mix. Every cDNA molecule carried a tag from a template-switch adaptor bearing 12 random nucleotides. TCRdb re-called the 5' RACE reads with MiXCR, one entry per CDR3 protein. The sample has around 1.7 million distinct CDR3 sequences, about 30% seen once; the top ten hold more than 6%.

This clonotype originated in a young woman in good health. The chain recombines TRBV2 with TRBJ2-7; 7 nucleotides agree with TRBD1. Sequencing used blood. CDR3 residues: CASSRQGYSYEQYF. CDR3 DNA sequence: TGTGCCAGCAGCCGACAGGGTTACTCCTACGAGCAGTACTTC.